Listed here are 17 T cell receptor beta chains from one sample, sequenced in a study of CD8 T cells in Susac syndrome. Reverse transcription of roughly 0.45 to 1 ug RNA used random hexamers. TCRdb re-derived calls from the immunoSEQ multiplex PCR reads in MiXCR, one entry per CDR3 protein. Found here are approximately 180,000 distinct CDR3 sequences, 90% to 95% of them singletons; the top ten hold 0.085% to 0.09%. The sample consisted of CD4+ T cells from PBMCs. These receptors were collected from a human donor with Susac syndrome.

The chain uses TRBV10-3 and TRBJ2-2, with unresolved D. The V and J ends lost 2 bases and 6 bases respectively, with 7 bases between them. This CDR3 spans 13 amino acids. Germline CDR1 is ENHRY and CDR2 is SYGVKD. CDR3 in amino acids: CAISEAVAGELFF. The CDR3 DNA reads TGTGCCATCAGTGAGGCCGTGGCCGGGGAGCTGTTTTTT.

The gene calls are TRBV5-1 and TRBJ1-1; possible D gene TRBD1, 6 bases. The CDR3 totals 17 residues. The ends were cut back, 1 base at V and 2 bases at J, with 18 bases in the middle. Looked up from germline, CDR1 is SGHRS and CDR2 is YFSETQ. The chain's CDR3 is CASSLPTETGYNTEAFF. CDR3 bases: TGCGCCAGCAGCTTGCCCACAGAGACAGGCTATAACACTGAAGCTTTCTTT.

This clonotype came up a few times. The rearrangement joins TRBV10-3 to TRBJ2-7; D not certain. V lost 7 bases and J 0 bases, leaving 7 bases between the germline ends. Germline CDR1 reads ENHRY; CDR2 reads SYGVKD. The CDR3 has 12 residues. Here the CDR3 reads CAINGDSYEQYF. In nucleotides, the CDR3 is TGTGCCATCAATGGGGACTCCTACGAGCAGTACTTC.

This chain connects TRBV20-1 to TRBJ2-1; 12 bases map to TRBD2. This CDR3 has 14 amino acids. V lost 5 bases, J lost 6 bases, and 5 bases stayed unmatched. CDR1 DFQATT and CDR2 SNEGSKA come from the germline V gene (reference sequence). In DNA, the CDR3 is TGCAGTGCTGCCATGACTAGCGGGAGCAATGAGCAGTTCTTC. Translating gives CSAAMTSGSNEQFF.

This sequence joins TRBV4-1 and TRBJ2-2, with 9 nucleotides matching TRBD1. This CDR3 contains 16 residues. The V and J ends lost 5 bases and 0 bases, in that order; junction bases with no gene match: 4. From germline, CDR1 is MGHRA and CDR2 YSYEKL. CDR3 DNA: TGCGCCAGCAGCTCGTACAGGGGGCCGAACACCGGGGAGCTGTTTTTT. It translates to CASSSYRGPNTGELFF.

The chain uses TRBV5-1 and TRBJ2-7; D is unclear. From germline, CDR1 is SGHRS and CDR2 YFSETQ. The CDR3 runs 13 residues. Between the trimmed V and J ends, which lost 0 bases and 4 bases, there was a span of 8 bases. Here the CDR3 reads CASSLEPEYEQYF. CDR3 coding DNA: TGCGCCAGCAGCTTGGAACCGGAATACGAGCAGTACTTC.

V and J are TRBV2 and TRBJ2-7, with a possible D match to TRBD1 (6 bases). CDR1 and CDR2 (germline): SNHLY, FYNNEI. The CDR3 consists of 15 residues. The V gene lost 2 bases and the J gene lost 3 bases, with 14 bases spanning the gap. The CDR3 reads CASSESWTANYEQYF. DNA for the CDR3: TGTGCCAGCAGTGAATCTTGGACAGCGAACTACGAGCAGTACTTC.

The rearrangement joins TRBV7-2 to TRBJ2-7; D gene unclear. Trimming removed 5 bases from V and 4 bases from J, with 12 bases in between. CDR3 length equals 13 residues. Germline CDR1 and CDR2: SGHTA and FQGNSA. DNA of the CDR3: TGTGCCAGCAGCCTTAAGGGTTTTTACGAGCAGTACTTC. Translation: CASSLKGFYEQYF. The full variable domain, rest sourced from reference TRBV7-2 and TRBJ2-7, is GAGVSQSPSNKVTEKGKDVELRCDPISGHTALYWYRQSLGQGLEFLIYFQGNSAPDKSGLPSDRFSAERTGGSVSTLTIQRTQQEDSAVYLCASSLKGFYEQYFGPGTRLTVT.

The rearrangement links TRBV3-1 to TRBJ1-2; D gene unclear. The CDR3 runs 12 residues. Between the trimmed V and J ends, which lost 1 base and 6 bases, there was a span of 6 bases. The V gene's germline CDR1 is LGHDT and CDR2 YNNKEL (reference sequence). CDR3 DNA sequence: TGTGCCAGCAGCCAAGGGACTGATGGCTACACCTTC. Amino acid sequence: CASSQGTDGYTF.

V and J are TRBV10-3 and TRBJ2-2, with D possibly matching TRBD2 (7 bases). Trimming pared 2 bases from V and 7 bases from J, leaving 14 bases between. From germline, CDR1 is ENHRY and CDR2 SYGVKD. The CDR3 extends over 15 amino acids. CDR3 bases: TGTGCCATCAGTGAGAGGGGGGGACCCCTCGGGGAGCTGTTTTTT. Its translation: CAISERGGPLGELFF.

The V gene is TRBV6-1, the J gene TRBJ2-1, with TRBD2 matching over 7 bases. V shed 7 bases and J 8 bases; nucleotides not matched to a gene: 11. Germline CDR1 and CDR2: MNHNS and SASEGT. The CDR3 runs to 14 residues. The CDR3 nucleotides read TGTGCCAGCATTACGGCTAGCGGTGCGGATGAGCAGTTCTTC. Residues: CASITASGADEQFF.

V usage is TRBV30 and J usage is TRBJ2-7; D ambiguous. Germline lookup yields CDR1 GTSNPN and CDR2 SVGIG (reference sequence). Trimming shortened V by 0 bases and J by 5 bases, and 20 bases separated the two germline ends. CDR3 length: 16 residues. The CDR3, as DNA: TGTGCCTGGAGTGTTAGCTTATCTCGATTTGCGCACGAGCAGTACTTC. Protein sequence: CAWSVSLSRFAHEQYF.

For the CDR3, the DNA is TGTGCCAGCAGTTTTTCGGACTTGCCTAGCACAGATACGCAGTATTTT. This translates into CASSFSDLPSTDTQYF. The chain employs TRBV6-9 and TRBJ2-3, with D possibly being TRBD2 (5 bases). V shed 4 bases and J shed 0 bases, with 14 bases lying between them. The CDR3 extends over 16 amino acids. Germline-derived CDR1 and CDR2 are MNHGY and SVAAGI.

This chain uses TRBV5-4 with TRBJ1-2; D gene unclear. The CDR3 contains 14 residues. The germline V and J ends were trimmed by 3 bases and 4 bases, with 13 bases remaining between them. Per germline, CDR1 SGHNT and CDR2 YYREEE (reference sequence). The DNA for the CDR3 is TGTGCCAGCAGCTCGCCGGACGGCGGCTATGGCTACACCTTC. Amino acids: CASSSPDGGYGYTF.

DNA for the CDR3: TGTGCCAGCAGCCGGACGGGCGGAGGCTCCTACAATGAGCAGTTCTTC. This codes for CASSRTGGGSYNEQFF. The V call is TRBV5-6, the J call TRBJ2-1; D is possibly TRBD2 (5 bases). The germline gives CDR1 SGHDT, CDR2 YYEEEE. The CDR3 has 16 residues. Trimming pared 4 bases from V and 0 bases from J, leaving 14 bases between.

The chain combines TRBV20-1 with TRBJ2-1; TRBD2 aligns across 11 bases. The CDR3 is made up of 14 amino acids. The junction had 5 bases not matched to a gene; V was cut back by 4 bases and J by 6 bases. Germline V gene lookup returns CDR1 DFQATT and CDR2 SNEGSKA (reference sequence). The CDR3 sequence: CSATSSGGSNEQFF. CDR3 DNA sequence: TGCAGTGCTACGTCTAGCGGGGGGAGCAATGAGCAGTTCTTC.

In this sample, this clonotype turned up a few times. The chain links TRBV24-1 to TRBJ2-1; D not resolved. Germline CDR1 reads KGHDR; CDR2 reads SFDVKD. V lost 4 bases and J lost 8, with 8 bases in between. This CDR3 spans 12 amino acids. CDR3: CATSDQYDEQFF. The CDR3 DNA follows: TGTGCCACCAGTGACCAATACGATGAGCAGTTCTTC.